Shown below are 31 T cell receptor beta chains from a single sample sequenced in a study of blood T cell repertoires in COVID-19. This table comes from immunoSEQ multiplex PCR, and its TCRdb copy is limited to in-frame clones, with some not included. Of 90,000 to 120,000 clones in the sample, roughly 80% were seen once. The specimen was peripheral blood. The receptors originated from a man aged 60-69 years with acute or convalescent COVID-19.

V gene TRBV29-1 combines with J gene TRBJ2-4; a possible D gene is TRBD1 (6 bases). V was trimmed by 1 base and J by 15 bases, leaving 19 bases between them. Germline CDR1 reads SQVTM; CDR2 reads ANQGSEA. This CDR3 has 13 amino acids. The DNA for the CDR3 is TGCAGCGTTGAAGGGGGGACCTACAGGGTACGGTACTTC. Amino acids: CSVEGGTYRVRYF.

This clone has just a few counts. J is TRBJ2-7 and V is TRBV4-2, with 8 bases fitting TRBD2. Germline CDR1 reads LGHNA; CDR2 reads YNFKEQ. The CDR3 spans 15 residues. The junction had 3 bases not matched to a gene; V was cut back by 1 base and J by 1 base. The CDR3 DNA sequence: TGTGCCAGCAGCCAAGCGGGCGGGAGGTCCTACGAGCAGTACTTC. It specifies CASSQAGGRSYEQYF.

This sequence joins TRBV9 and TRBJ2-6; D is perhaps TRBD2 (5 bases). The CDR3 runs to 21 residues. V lost 2 bases, J lost 0 bases, and 24 bases lay in between. Per germline, CDR1 SGDLS and CDR2 YYNGEE. The CDR3 nucleotides read TGTGCCAGCAGCGTCTCCGTAAGGGAGCGGTCGAGGGTCTCTGGGGCCAACGTCCTGACTTTC. It encodes CASSVSVRERSRVSGANVLTF. The complete variable domain, with remaining parts taken from reference TRBV9 and TRBJ2-6, reads DSGVTQTPKHLITATGQRVTLRCSPRSGDLSVYWYQQSLDQGLQFLIQYYNGEERAKGNILERFSAQQFPDLHSELNLSSLELGDSALYFCASSVSVRERSRVSGANVLTFGAGSRLTVL.

The chain uses TRBV16 and TRBJ2-7, with 7 positions matching TRBD1. This CDR3 is built from 14 residues. Germline V gene lookup returns CDR1 KGHSY and CDR2 FQNENV. The J segment lost 2 bases and the V segment lost 2 bases, leaving 3 bases of the junction unmatched. The CDR3 region is CASSQVDRAYEQYF. CDR3 nucleotides: TGTGCCAGCAGCCAAGTCGACAGGGCCTACGAGCAGTACTTC.

The chain combines TRBV19 with TRBJ1-5; tentative D call: TRBD1 (5 bases). Germline values: CDR1 LNHDA, CDR2 SQIVND (reference sequence). The V gene lost 4 bases and the J gene lost 2 bases, with 6 bases spanning the gap. This CDR3 has 13 amino acids. The CDR3 protein is CASSTQGNQPQHF. CDR3 sequence (DNA): TGTGCCAGTAGTACACAGGGCAATCAGCCCCAGCATTTT.

The chain combines TRBV28 with TRBJ2-7; a weak D match, TRBD1 (6 bases). This CDR3 is 14 amino acids long. V lost 7 bases and J lost 0, with 13 bases in between. Germline V gives CDR1 MDHEN, CDR2 SYDVKM. The CDR3 DNA follows: TGTGCCAGCAACGGACAGCCGAACTCCTACGAGCAGTACTTC. It translates to CASNGQPNSYEQYF.

The chain joins TRBV3-1 (or the pseudogene TRBV3-2) to TRBJ2-3; a possible D gene is TRBD2 (6 bases). Trimming stripped 11 bases from V and 2 bases from J, with 17 bases between. Germline V CDR1 and CDR2: LGHDT, YNNKEL (reference sequence). This CDR3 contains 14 residues. Here the CDR3 reads CAVGRRALTDTQYF. The CDR3 DNA sequence: TGTGCCGTGGGGCGGAGGGCCCTCACAGATACGCAGTATTTT.

This clone appeared once. The V and J genes are TRBV30 and TRBJ1-3; D not resolved. Trimming removed 2 bases from V and 0 bases from J, with 5 bases in between. Germline V lookup: CDR1 GTSNPN, CDR2 SVGIG (reference sequence). This CDR3 contains 13 residues. The CDR3, as DNA: TGTGCCTGGAGTATAATCTCTGGAAACACCATATATTTT. Protein product: CAWSIISGNTIYF.

V usage is TRBV6-2 or TRBV6-3 and J usage is TRBJ2-7; TRBD1 agrees at 10 bases. After removal of 6 bases from V and 1 base from J, the junction contained 9 bases not matched to a gene. Looked up from germline, CDR1 is MNHEY and CDR2 is SVGEGT. This CDR3 region has 16 residues. In nucleotides, the CDR3 is TGTGCCAGCAGCCTGGGACAGGGGATAAGGTCCTACGAGCAGTACGTC. Its translation is CASSLGQGIRSYEQYV.

This sequence joins TRBV19 and TRBJ1-2; TRBD1 might be the D (6 bases). Germline values: CDR1 LNHDA, CDR2 SQIVND (reference sequence). Trimming removed 7 bases at V and 7 bases at J, with 19 bases between. CDR3 length: 14 residues. This chain's CDR3 is CASNPRRGMGGYTF. Here the CDR3 DNA reads TGTGCCAGTAATCCCCGAAGGGGGATGGGTGGCTACACCTTC.

The chain combines TRBV7-6 with TRBJ2-3, with 10 bases matching TRBD2. The CDR3 is 15 residues long. V shed 1 base, J shed 4 bases, and the junction held 2 bases outside the gene matches. From germline, CDR1 is SGHVS and CDR2 FNYEAQ. In DNA, the CDR3 is TGTGCCAGCAGCTTAGGCCTAGCGGGAGCAGATACGCAGTATTTT. Its protein product is CASSLGLAGADTQYF.

The chain combines TRBV10-1 with TRBJ2-3; 7 nucleotides agree with TRBD2. With V trimmed by 3 bases and J by 7 bases, 10 bases remained unmatched. Germline loops: CDR1 WNHNN, CDR2 SYGVQD (reference sequence). The CDR3 is 15 amino acids. CDR3: CASSDTLAAANTQYF. DNA for the CDR3: TGCGCCAGCAGTGATACTCTAGCGGCAGCTAATACGCAGTATTTT.

Written as DNA, the CDR3 is TGTGCCAGCAGCTTTGGCCGATGGGAGACCCAGTACTTC. This sequence encodes CASSFGRWETQYF. V gene TRBV5-6 combines with J gene TRBJ2-5; D not certain. Germline V lookup: CDR1 SGHDT, CDR2 YYEEEE. This CDR3 is 13 amino acids long. V was trimmed by 2 bases and J by 5 bases, leaving 10 bases between them.

The DNA of the CDR3 is TGTGCCAGCAGCTTAGACCCCAAATGGCATGGCTACACCTTC. Residues: CASSLDPKWHGYTF. The gene calls are TRBV11-3 and TRBJ1-2; D gene uncertain. Germline CDR1 and CDR2: SGHNT and YENEEA. This CDR3 has 14 residues. V shed 0 bases and J shed 6 bases, with 11 bases lying between them. The full variable domain, rest sourced from reference TRBV11-3 and TRBJ1-2, is EAGVVQSPRYKIIEKKQPVAFWCNPISGHNTLYWYLQNLGQGPELLIRYENEEAVDDSQLPKDRFSAERLKGVDSTLKIQPAELGDSAVYLCASSLDPKWHGYTFGSGTRLTVV.

This chain connects TRBV19 to TRBJ1-2; tentative D call: TRBD1 (6 bases). The CDR3 covers 15 residues. V lost 6 bases to trimming and J lost 4 bases, with 18 bases between them. CDR1 and CDR2 (germline): LNHDA, SQIVND (reference sequence). This CDR3 is CASRPQRTARYGYTF. The CDR3 DNA reads as TGTGCCAGTAGACCACAAAGGACAGCACGCTATGGCTACACCTTC.

This chain uses TRBV2 with TRBJ2-1; 10 bases align to TRBD2. This CDR3 region has 17 residues. Germline CDR1 and CDR2: SNHLY and FYNNEI. J gave up 3 bases and V 6 bases, and 11 bases lay outside the gene matches. The CDR3 is CASSKLKTSGDYNEQFF. Written as DNA, the CDR3 is TGTGCCAGCAGCAAACTAAAAACTAGCGGGGACTACAATGAGCAGTTCTTC.

The V and J genes are TRBV10-3 and TRBJ2-7; 8 bases are shared with TRBD1. This CDR3 is built from 14 residues. CDR1 is ENHRY and CDR2 is SYGVKD in the germline V gene. J was trimmed by 5 bases and V by 8 bases; bases with no gene match: 11. The chain's CDR3 is CAIGMWTGPHEQYF. In nucleotides, the CDR3 is TGTGCCATCGGAATGTGGACAGGGCCACACGAGCAGTACTTC.

The rearrangement joins TRBV5-1 to TRBJ1-1, with D perhaps TRBD1 (5 bases). The CDR3 covers 13 residues. Between the trimmed V and J ends, which lost 5 bases and 1 base, there was a span of 9 bases. The germline gives CDR1 SGHRS, CDR2 YFSETQ. CDR3 coding DNA: TGCGCCAGCAGTGTCAGGGAGAACACTGAAGCTTTCTTT. Translation gives CASSVRENTEAFF.

The rearrangement joins TRBV11-3 to TRBJ2-1; TRBD2 is a possible D gene (6 bases). The CDR3 length is 18 residues. V lost 4 bases and J lost 2, with 21 bases in between. From germline, CDR1 is SGHNT and CDR2 YENEEA. CDR3 residues: CASSYPPGKGGAYNEQFF. CDR3 DNA sequence: TGTGCCAGCAGCTACCCGCCAGGGAAGGGAGGTGCCTACAATGAGCAGTTCTTC. Full variable domain (rest looked up from reference TRBV11-3 and TRBJ2-1): EAGVVQSPRYKIIEKKQPVAFWCNPISGHNTLYWYLQNLGQGPELLIRYENEEAVDDSQLPKDRFSAERLKGVDSTLKIQPAELGDSAVYLCASSYPPGKGGAYNEQFFGPGTRLTVL.

The genes are TRBV11-2 and TRBJ2-7; 11 bases are shared with TRBD2. The CDR3 is 15 amino acids. The germline V gene encodes CDR1 SGHAT and CDR2 FQNNGV. Trimming took 5 bases from V and 0 from J; bases not matched to a gene: 3. The CDR3 spells CASSRLAGSSYEQYF. CDR3 coding DNA: TGTGCCAGCAGCCGACTAGCGGGGAGCTCCTACGAGCAGTACTTC. Variable domain in full (rest from reference TRBV11-2 and TRBJ2-7): EAGVAQSPRYKIIEKRQSVAFWCNPISGHATLYWYQQILGQGPKLLIQFQNNGVVDDSQLPKDRFSAERLKGVDSTLKIQPAKLEDSAVYLCASSRLAGSSYEQYFGPGTRLTVT.

The chain employs TRBV3-1 (or the pseudogene TRBV3-2) and TRBJ1-2; 12 bases agree with TRBD1. CDR3 length: 13 amino acids. V shed 8 bases and J 6 bases; nucleotides not matched to a gene: 4. CDR1 and CDR2 (germline): LGHDT, YNNKEL (reference sequence). The CDR3 reads CASLGQGANGYTF. The CDR3, as DNA: TGTGCCAGCCTGGGACAGGGGGCGAATGGCTACACCTTC.

CDR3 sequence: CASSWTDRDVRYTF. The CDR3 DNA sequence: TGTGCCAGCAGCTGGACCGATCGGGATGTTCGCTACACCTTC. V and J are TRBV7-9 and TRBJ1-2; D remains ambiguous. Trimming shortened V by 4 bases and J by 9 bases, and 18 bases separated the two germline ends. The CDR3 covers 14 residues. CDR1 is SEHNR and CDR2 is FQNEAQ in the germline V gene (reference sequence). The full variable domain, rest sourced from reference TRBV7-9 and TRBJ1-2, is DTGVSQNPRHKITKRGQNVTFRCDPISEHNRLYWYRQTLGQGPEFLTYFQNEAQLEKSRLLSDRFSAERPKGSFSTLEIQRTEQGDSAMYLCASSWTDRDVRYTFGSGTRLTVV.

This rearrangement joins TRBV10-2 to TRBJ2-1; 10 bases are a match to TRBD2. The ends lost 5 bases at V and 2 bases at J; junction bases unmatched: 3. Germline assignment: CDR1 WSHSY and CDR2 SAAADI. The CDR3 length is 15 residues. The CDR3 region has the DNA TGCGCCAGCAGTCGTGGACTAGCGGCCTACAATGAGCAGTTCTTC. Translating gives CASSRGLAAYNEQFF.

The chain employs TRBV6-4 and TRBJ2-3; D is possibly TRBD2 (5 bases). V was pared by 2 bases and J by 0 bases, with 6 bases between. This CDR3 is built from 14 residues. Germline V CDR1 and CDR2: MRHNA, SNTAGT. The CDR3 DNA reads as TGTGCCAGCAGTGACGAGCGGAGCACAGATACGCAGTATTTT. Protein sequence: CASSDERSTDTQYF.

This CDR3 reads CASSLVPEAPGEKLFF. The CDR3 DNA follows: TGTGCCAGCAGCTTGGTCCCAGAGGCACCGGGTGAAAAACTGTTTTTT. The chain carries TRBV5-4 and TRBJ1-4; D is unclear. Trimming took off 0 bases at V and 7 bases at J, with 16 bases between the two ends. Germline values: CDR1 SGHNT, CDR2 YYREEE (reference sequence). This CDR3 contains 16 residues.

The chain carries TRBV6-5 and TRBJ1-3; D unresolved. From germline, CDR1 is MNHEY and CDR2 SVGAGI. This CDR3 spans 13 amino acids. V lost 3 bases and J 1 base, leaving 4 bases between the germline ends. In DNA form, the CDR3 reads TGTGCCAGCAGTTATTCGTCTGGAAACACCATATATTTT. Its protein is CASSYSSGNTIYF.

The rearrangement uses TRBV5-4 and TRBJ2-7; 7 nucleotides agree with TRBD1. Trimming took 5 bases from V and 0 from J; bases not matched to a gene: 5. The CDR3 is made up of 14 amino acids. Germline CDR1 reads SGHNT; CDR2 reads YYREEE (reference sequence). CDR3 bases: TGTGCCAGCAGGTCATGGGACAGCTCCTACGAGCAGTACGTC. Translation gives CASRSWDSSYEQYV.

This sequence joins TRBV14 and TRBJ1-1; D not resolved. Germline CDR1 reads SGHDN; CDR2 reads FVKESK. Trimming left V 0 bases short and J 0 bases short, with 5 bases between. This CDR3 has 14 amino acids. CDR3 bases: TGTGCCAGCAGCCAAGAGGCGGTGAACACTGAAGCTTTCTTT. This gives the protein CASSQEAVNTEAFF.

The rearrangement uses TRBV5-5 and TRBJ2-5; maybe TRBD1 (5 bases). Trimming cost V 4 bases and J 3 bases, with 10 bases left between them. This CDR3 has 13 residues. Germline values: CDR1 SGHKS, CDR2 YYEKEE (reference sequence). The CDR3 here is CASSPQGKETQYF. The CDR3 bases are TGTGCCAGCAGCCCCCAGGGCAAAGAGACCCAGTACTTC.

CDR3 DNA: TGCGCCAGCAGCCAAGACCGGGACAGGACACACCAGCCCCAGCATTTT. Translating it yields CASSQDRDRTHQPQHF. V and J are TRBV4-1 and TRBJ1-5, with TRBD1 matching over 8 bases. Germline-derived CDR1 and CDR2 are MGHRA and YSYEKL. The V segment lost 0 bases and the J segment 7 bases; nucleotides outside the gene matches: 8. The CDR3 loop spans 16 amino acids.

This chain joins TRBV28 and TRBJ1-2, with TRBD1 matching over 7 bases. The CDR3 is 15 residues long. Unmatched junction bases numbered 15, after V lost 6 bases and J lost 8 bases. Looked up from germline, CDR1 is MDHEN and CDR2 is SYDVKM. CDR3 sequence: CASSATGAPSGGYTF. DNA of the CDR3: TGTGCCAGCAGCGCTACAGGGGCTCCCTCGGGGGGCTACACCTTC.